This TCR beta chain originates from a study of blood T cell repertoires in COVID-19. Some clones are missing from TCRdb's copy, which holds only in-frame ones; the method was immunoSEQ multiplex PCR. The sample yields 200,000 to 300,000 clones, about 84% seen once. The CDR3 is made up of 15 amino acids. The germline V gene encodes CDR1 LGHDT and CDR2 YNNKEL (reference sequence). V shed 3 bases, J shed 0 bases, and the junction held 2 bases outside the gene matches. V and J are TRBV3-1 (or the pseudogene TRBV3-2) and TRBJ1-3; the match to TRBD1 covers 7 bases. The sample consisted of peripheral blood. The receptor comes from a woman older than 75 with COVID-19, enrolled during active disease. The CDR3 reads CASSQDRNSGNTIYF. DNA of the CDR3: TGTGCCAGCAGCCAGGACAGGAACTCTGGAAACACCATATATTTT.